Listed here are 15 T cell receptor beta chains from one sample, sequenced in a study of cytomegalovirus exposure and HLA in healthy donors. Both 60 Vbeta primers and 13 Jbeta primers went into the PCR. The data were produced by immunoSEQ multiplex PCR, yet TCRdb's version contains in-frame clones alone and is incomplete. The sample yields over 150,000 clones, 70% to 80% seen once. Material for sequencing was PBMCs. These receptors all stem from a young man in good health and CMV-seropositive.

This clone was counted only a few times. The chain uses TRBV5-1 and TRBJ2-3; TRBD1 aligns across 8 bases. The J segment lost 3 bases and the V segment lost 5 bases, leaving 11 bases of the junction unmatched. Germline loops: CDR1 SGHRS, CDR2 YFSETQ. This CDR3 contains 16 residues. This CDR3 reads CASSSPDRDLTDTQYF. As DNA, the CDR3 is TGCGCCAGCAGTTCTCCGGACAGGGACCTGACAGATACGCAGTATTTT. The full variable domain, rest sourced from reference TRBV5-1 and TRBJ2-3, is KAGVTQTPRYLIKTRGQQVTLSCSPISGHRSVSWYQQTPGQGLQFLFEYFSETQRNKGNFPGRFSGRQFSNSRSEMNVSTLELGDSALYLCASSSPDRDLTDTQYFGPGTRLTVL.

The rearrangement joins TRBV11-2 to TRBJ2-5; D is unclear. Per the germline V gene, CDR1 is SGHAT and CDR2 is FQNNGV. V lost 3 bases to trimming and J lost 0 bases, with 2 bases between them. The CDR3 extends over 12 amino acids. The CDR3 nucleotides read TGTGCCAGCAGCTTCAACCAAGAGACCCAGTACTTC. It encodes CASSFNQETQYF.

V is TRBV4-2 and J is TRBJ1-2; 8 bases agree with TRBD1. Losses at the gene ends were 4 bases for V and 7 bases for J; bases not matched to a gene: 11. The length of the CDR3 is 15 residues. CDR1 and CDR2 (germline): LGHNA, YNFKEQ. The chain's CDR3 is CASSPQEGQASGYTF. CDR3 bases: TGTGCCAGCAGCCCACAAGAGGGACAGGCGAGTGGCTACACCTTC.

The chain has TRBV5-1 and TRBJ2-7; possible D gene TRBD1, 6 bases. This CDR3 has 14 residues. The V gene lost 2 bases and the J gene lost 0 bases, with 9 bases spanning the gap. Per the germline V gene, CDR1 is SGHRS and CDR2 is YFSETQ. CDR3 in DNA: TGCGCCAGCAGCTTCTTGGACAGCTCCTACGAGCAGTACTTC. This codes for CASSFLDSSYEQYF.

The rearrangement uses TRBV2 and TRBJ1-2; possible D gene TRBD1, 6 bases. Looked up from germline, CDR1 is SNHLY and CDR2 is FYNNEI. The CDR3 totals 11 residues. CDR3 region: CGDQGRSGYTF. The CDR3 DNA follows: TGTGGGGACCAGGGGCGAAGCGGCTACACCTTC.

CDR3 nucleotide sequence: TGCGCCAGCAGCTTGGCGTTGGGAGGCGGTGAGACCCAGTACTTC. Residues: CASSLALGGGETQYF. The chain has TRBV5-1 and TRBJ2-5, with D tentatively TRBD2 (6 bases). The CDR3 is made up of 15 amino acids. CDR1 and CDR2 (germline): SGHRS, YFSETQ. V lost 0 bases, J lost 5 bases, and 14 bases lay in between. Drawing the rest from reference TRBV5-1 and TRBJ2-5, the complete variable domain is KAGVTQTPRYLIKTRGQQVTLSCSPISGHRSVSWYQQTPGQGLQFLFEYFSETQRNKGNFPGRFSGRQFSNSRSEMNVSTLELGDSALYLCASSLALGGGETQYFGPGTRLLVL.

The gene calls are TRBV7-2 and TRBJ2-1; 15 nucleotides agree with TRBD2. CDR1 and CDR2 from the germline V gene are SGHTA and FQGNSA. V shed 3 bases, J shed 14 bases, and the junction held 8 bases outside the gene matches. The CDR3 loop spans 15 amino acids. CDR3 sequence (DNA): TGTGCCAGCAGCTTCCCGGGACTAGCGGGAGGACGGAAGTTCTTC. This codes for CASSFPGLAGGRKFF.

The gene calls are TRBV5-8 and TRBJ2-5; the match to TRBD2 covers 8 bases. Trimming at V came to 5 bases and at J to 2 bases, leaving 8 bases not matched to a gene. The CDR3 has 15 amino acids. Per germline, CDR1 SGHTS and CDR2 YDEGEE. CDR3: CASRQFLAGQETQYF. CDR3 bases: TGTGCCAGCAGACAGTTCTTAGCGGGACAAGAGACCCAGTACTTC.

This chain uses TRBV30 with TRBJ1-2; D uncertain. Germline-derived CDR1 and CDR2 are GTSNPN and SVGIG (reference sequence). V dropped 4 bases and J dropped 6 bases, with 18 bases sitting between them. The CDR3 contains 14 residues. The chain's CDR3 is CAWIKGRTHDGYTF. In DNA form, the CDR3 reads TGTGCCTGGATCAAGGGCAGGACTCACGATGGCTACACCTTC.

The J gene is TRBJ2-7, the V gene TRBV6-6, with TRBD2 as a possible D gene (6 bases). The CDR3 loop spans 15 amino acids. The germline gives CDR1 MNHNY, CDR2 SVGAGI (reference sequence). The V end lost 10 bases, the J end lost 0 bases, and 19 bases lay between the germline ends. CDR3 protein: CATSISGLTSYEQYF. The CDR3 region has the DNA TGTGCCACCTCAATTTCGGGACTGACCTCCTACGAGCAGTACTTC.

The chain links TRBV7-6 to TRBJ1-2; a possible D gene is TRBD1 (6 bases). The V gene's germline CDR1 is SGHVS and CDR2 FNYEAQ. The CDR3 runs 15 residues. V was cut by 4 bases and J by 0 bases, with 12 bases left in between. The CDR3 bases are TGTGCCAGCAGCTCTCAGGGACATACTAACTATGGCTACACCTTC. Residues: CASSSQGHTNYGYTF. The full variable domain, its missing parts supplied by reference TRBV7-6 and TRBJ1-2, is GAGVSQSPRYKVTKRGQDVALRCDPISGHVSLYWYRQALGQGPEFLTYFNYEAQQDKSGLPNDRFSAERPEGSISTLTIQRTEQRDSAMYRCASSSQGHTNYGYTFGSGTRLTVV.

CDR3 bases: TGTGCCAGCAGCTTGTCAGGGGCCTACGAGCAGTACTTC. It codes for CASSLSGAYEQYF. This sequence joins TRBV5-6 and TRBJ2-7; maybe TRBD1 (6 bases). Germline V gives CDR1 SGHDT, CDR2 YYEEEE. This CDR3 is built from 13 residues. Trimming stripped 1 base from V and 2 bases from J, with 7 bases between. Combining the CDR3 with reference TRBV5-6 and TRBJ2-7 gives the whole variable domain DAGVTQSPTHLIKTRGQQVTLRCSPKSGHDTVSWYQQALGQGPQFIFQYYEEEERQRGNFPDRFSGHQFPNYSSELNVNALLLGDSALYLCASSLSGAYEQYFGPGTRLTVT.

This chain connects TRBV30 to TRBJ2-7; the D is unclear. Trimming left V 5 bases short and J 3 bases short, with 17 bases between. The germline V gene has CDR1 GTSNPN and CDR2 SVGIG (reference sequence). The CDR3 sequence is 14 residues long. The CDR3 sequence: CAWALRRSGYEQYF. The CDR3 coding sequence is TGTGCCTGGGCTTTACGACGGTCAGGCTACGAGCAGTACTTC.

V and J are TRBV19 and TRBJ2-7; 15 nucleotides match TRBD2. This CDR3 is 15 amino acids long. Losses at the gene ends were 4 bases for V and 3 bases for J; bases not matched to a gene: 1. CDR1 and CDR2 (germline): LNHDA, SQIVND (reference sequence). The CDR3 region has the DNA TGTGCCAGTAGTACGGGACTAGCGGGAGGCTACGAGCAGTACTTC. This gives the protein CASSTGLAGGYEQYF.

This chain links TRBV4-3 with TRBJ1-2, with D unclear. Germline CDR1 LGHNA, CDR2 YSLEER. CDR3 size: 15 residues. Deletions cut 0 bases from V and 3 bases from J, with 11 bases between. The CDR3 bases are TGCGCCAGCAGCCAAGAAGCAGACAAGGACTATGGCTACACCTTC. It specifies CASSQEADKDYGYTF.